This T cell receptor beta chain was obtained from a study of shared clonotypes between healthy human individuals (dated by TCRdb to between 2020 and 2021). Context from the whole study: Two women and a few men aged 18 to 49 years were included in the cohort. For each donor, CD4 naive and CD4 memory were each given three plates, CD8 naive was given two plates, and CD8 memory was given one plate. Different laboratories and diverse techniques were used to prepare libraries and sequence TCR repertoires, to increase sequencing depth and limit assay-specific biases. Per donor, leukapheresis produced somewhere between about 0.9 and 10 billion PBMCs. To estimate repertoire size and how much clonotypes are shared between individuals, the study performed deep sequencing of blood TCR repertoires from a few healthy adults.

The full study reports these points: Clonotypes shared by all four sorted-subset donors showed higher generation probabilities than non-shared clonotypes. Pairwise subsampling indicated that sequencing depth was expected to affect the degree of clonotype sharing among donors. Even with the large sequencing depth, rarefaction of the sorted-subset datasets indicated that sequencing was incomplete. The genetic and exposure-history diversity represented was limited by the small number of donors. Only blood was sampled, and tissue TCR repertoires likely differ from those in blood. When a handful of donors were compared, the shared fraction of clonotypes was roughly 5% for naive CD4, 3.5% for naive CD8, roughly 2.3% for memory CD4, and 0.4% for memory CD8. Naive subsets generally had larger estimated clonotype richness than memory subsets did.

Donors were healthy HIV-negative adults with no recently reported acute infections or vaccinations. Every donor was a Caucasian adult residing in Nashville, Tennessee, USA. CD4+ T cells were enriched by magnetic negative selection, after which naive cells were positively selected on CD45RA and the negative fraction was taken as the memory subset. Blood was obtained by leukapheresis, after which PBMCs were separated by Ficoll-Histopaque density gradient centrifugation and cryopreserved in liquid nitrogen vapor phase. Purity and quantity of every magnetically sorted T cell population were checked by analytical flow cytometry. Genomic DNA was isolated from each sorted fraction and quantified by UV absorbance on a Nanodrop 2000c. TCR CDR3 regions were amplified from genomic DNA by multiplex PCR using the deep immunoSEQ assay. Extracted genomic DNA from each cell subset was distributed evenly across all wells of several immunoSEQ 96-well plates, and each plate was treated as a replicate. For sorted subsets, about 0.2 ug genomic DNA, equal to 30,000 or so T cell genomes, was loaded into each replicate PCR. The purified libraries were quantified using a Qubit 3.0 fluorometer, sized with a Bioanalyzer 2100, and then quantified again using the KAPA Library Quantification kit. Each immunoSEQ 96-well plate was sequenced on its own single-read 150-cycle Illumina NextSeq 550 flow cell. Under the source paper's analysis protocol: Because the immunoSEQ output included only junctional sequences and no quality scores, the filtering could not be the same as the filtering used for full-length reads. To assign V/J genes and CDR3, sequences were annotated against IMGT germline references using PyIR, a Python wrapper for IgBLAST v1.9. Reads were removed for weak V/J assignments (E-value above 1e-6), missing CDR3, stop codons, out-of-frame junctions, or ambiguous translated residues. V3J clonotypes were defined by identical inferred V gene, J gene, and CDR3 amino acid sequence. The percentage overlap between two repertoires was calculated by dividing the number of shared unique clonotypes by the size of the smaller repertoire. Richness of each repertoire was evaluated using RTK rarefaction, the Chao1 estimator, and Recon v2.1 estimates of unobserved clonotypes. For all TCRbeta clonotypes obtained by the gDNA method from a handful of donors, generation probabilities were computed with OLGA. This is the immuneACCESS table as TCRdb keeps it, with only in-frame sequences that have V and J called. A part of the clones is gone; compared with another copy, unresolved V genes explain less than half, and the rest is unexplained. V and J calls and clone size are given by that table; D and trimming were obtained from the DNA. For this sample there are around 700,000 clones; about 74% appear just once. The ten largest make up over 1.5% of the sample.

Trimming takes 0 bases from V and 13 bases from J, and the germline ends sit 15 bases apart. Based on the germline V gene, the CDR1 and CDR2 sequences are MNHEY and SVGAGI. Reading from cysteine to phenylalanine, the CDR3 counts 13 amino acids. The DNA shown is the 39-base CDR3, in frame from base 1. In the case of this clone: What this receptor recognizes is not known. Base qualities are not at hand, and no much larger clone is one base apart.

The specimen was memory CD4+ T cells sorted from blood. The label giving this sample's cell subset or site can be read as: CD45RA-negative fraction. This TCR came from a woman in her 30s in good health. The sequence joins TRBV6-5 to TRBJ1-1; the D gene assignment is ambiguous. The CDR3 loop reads CASSYSRVGENFF. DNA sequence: TGTGCCAGCAGTTACTCGAGGGTCGGGGAAAATTTCTTT.